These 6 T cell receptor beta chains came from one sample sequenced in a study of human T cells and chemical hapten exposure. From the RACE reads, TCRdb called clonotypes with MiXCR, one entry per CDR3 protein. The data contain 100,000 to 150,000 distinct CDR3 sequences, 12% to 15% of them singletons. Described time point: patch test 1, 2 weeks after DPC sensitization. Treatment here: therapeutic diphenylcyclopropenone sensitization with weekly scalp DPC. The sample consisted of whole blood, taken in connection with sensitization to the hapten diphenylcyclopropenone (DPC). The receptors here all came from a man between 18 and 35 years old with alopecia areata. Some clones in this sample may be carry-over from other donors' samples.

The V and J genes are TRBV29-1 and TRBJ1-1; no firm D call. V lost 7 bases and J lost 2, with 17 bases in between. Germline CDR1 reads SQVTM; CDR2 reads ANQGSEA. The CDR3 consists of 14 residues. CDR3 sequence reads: CSAKKGTANTEAFF. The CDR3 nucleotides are TGCAGCGCCAAAAAGGGCACAGCAAACACTGAAGCTTTCTTT.

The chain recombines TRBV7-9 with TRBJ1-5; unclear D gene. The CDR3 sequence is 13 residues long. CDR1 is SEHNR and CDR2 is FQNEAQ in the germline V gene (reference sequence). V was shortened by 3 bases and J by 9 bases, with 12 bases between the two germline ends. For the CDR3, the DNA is TGTGCCAGCAGCTTGGAGGGAGTGGGGCCCCAGCATTTT. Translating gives CASSLEGVGPQHF. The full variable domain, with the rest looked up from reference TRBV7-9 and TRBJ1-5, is DTGVSQNPRHKITKRGQNVTFRCDPISEHNRLYWYRQTLGQGPEFLTYFQNEAQLEKSRLLSDRFSAERPKGSFSTLEIQRTEQGDSAMYLCASSLEGVGPQHFGDGTRLSIL.

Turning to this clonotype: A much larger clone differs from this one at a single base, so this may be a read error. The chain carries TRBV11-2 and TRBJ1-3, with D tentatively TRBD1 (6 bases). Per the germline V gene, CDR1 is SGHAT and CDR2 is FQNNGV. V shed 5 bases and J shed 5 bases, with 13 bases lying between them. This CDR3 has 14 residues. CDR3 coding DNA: TGTGCCAGCAGCACACAGGGTTCTAGAAACACCATATATTTT. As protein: CASSTQGSRNTIYF.

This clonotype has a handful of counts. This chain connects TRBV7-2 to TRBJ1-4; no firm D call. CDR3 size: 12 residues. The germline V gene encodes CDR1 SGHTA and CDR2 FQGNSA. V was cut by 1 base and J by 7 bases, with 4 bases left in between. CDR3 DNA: TGTGCCAGCAGCTTAGTTTCTGAAAAACTGTTTTTT. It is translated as CASSLVSEKLFF.

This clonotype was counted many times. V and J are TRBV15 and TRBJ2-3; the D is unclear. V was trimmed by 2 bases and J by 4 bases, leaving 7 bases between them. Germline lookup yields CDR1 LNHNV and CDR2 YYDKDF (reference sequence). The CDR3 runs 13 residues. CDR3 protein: CATSRKDADTQYF. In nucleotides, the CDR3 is TGTGCCACCAGCAGAAAAGACGCAGATACGCAGTATTTT.

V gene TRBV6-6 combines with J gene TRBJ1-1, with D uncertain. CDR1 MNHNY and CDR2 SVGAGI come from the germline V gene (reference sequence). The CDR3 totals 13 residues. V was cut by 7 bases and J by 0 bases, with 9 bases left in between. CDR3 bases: TGTGCCAGCAACGGGAATATGAACACTGAAGCTTTCTTT. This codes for CASNGNMNTEAFF.